This T cell receptor beta chain was recovered during a study of T cells in Graves' hyperthyroidism and ophthalmopathy. Whole-study context: Peripheral blood specimens were obtained at initial diagnosis, prior to any treatment. Study conclusions and caveats: Among clonotypes expanded in thyroid above 0.001, most were also found in blood.

No progression to ophthalmopathy during 18 months of follow-up defined stable disease. Amplification targeted TCR beta CDR3 regions from RNA transcripts. TCR CDR3 regions were first amplified by RT-PCR with HTBI primers. TCRdb re-analysed the multiplex PCR reads in MiXCR, keeping a single row per CDR3 protein. The table records 200,000 to 250,000 distinct CDR3 sequences, roughly 17% of them present only once. About this clonotype: Its cognate antigen is unknown.

This CDR3 contains 16 residues. From germline, CDR1 is KGHSH and CDR2 LQKENI. Trimming cost V 2 bases and J 2 bases, with 16 bases left between them. V usage is TRBV18 and J usage is TRBJ2-7; the D gene is possibly TRBD1 (5 bases). The TCR was taken from a man aged 50 to 59 with Graves' hyperthyroidism. The sample was blood. CDR3 amino acids: CASSPGPGLLTYEQYF. The CDR3 nucleotides are TGTGCCAGCTCACCAGGTCCAGGGCTCTTAACCTACGAGCAGTACTTC.